Listed below are T cell receptor beta chains from one sample, sequenced in a study of a mutant IDH1 vaccine in newly diagnosed glioma. Repertoires were generated with immunoSEQ multiplex PCR, while TCRdb's copy carries only in-frame clones and drops some. The sample has 20,000 to 25,000 clones, 82% seen once. No antigen has been assigned to these receptors. The sequenced sample was PBMCs, obtained from a glioma patient whose treatment included an IDH1 peptide vaccine. These receptors came from a man aged 25-45 years with glioma. The CDR3 runs from the conserved cysteine through the conserved F or W. A D gene is named only where the DNA matches it firmly. Size values are once, few and many counts, or a class for expanded clones, and some rows have none.

V: TRBV11-2; D: .; size: .; J: TRBJ2-7; DNA: TGTGCCAGCAGCTTCGAGCAGGGAATGTACTACGAGCAGTACTTC; CDR3: CASSFEQGMYYEQYF
V: TRBV10-3; D: .; size: once; J: TRBJ1-4; DNA: TGTGCCATCAGAAGAGACGGCGGGGCTAATGAAAAACTGTTTTTT; CDR3: CAIRRDGGANEKLFF
V: TRBV9; D: .; size: .; J: TRBJ2-7; DNA: TGTGCCAGCAGCGTGGGGGGAGGGGGAGTAGGCTACGAGCAGTACTTC; CDR3: CASSVGGGGVGYEQYF
V: TRBV6-6; D: TRBD1; size: .; J: TRBJ1-1; DNA: TGTGCCAGCAGGAAACGACAGGGTCCGGGGGCCGCTGAAGCTTTCTTT; CDR3: CASRKRQGPGAAEAFF
V: TRBV5-4; D: TRBD2; size: .; J: TRBJ2-1; DNA: TGTGCCAGCAGCTTGGATAGCGGGAGCAATGAGCAGTTCTTC; CDR3: CASSLDSGSNEQFF
V: TRBV10-3; D: TRBD1; size: .; J: TRBJ2-2; DNA: TGTGCCATCAGTGGGATGGGACAGGGCACAACCGGGGAGCTGTTTTTT; CDR3: CAISGMGQGTTGELFF
V: TRBV4-2; D: .; size: .; J: TRBJ2-3; DNA: TGTGCCAGCAGCGGGGTTAGCGGAGCCCCCAGAATCCTCACAGATACGCAGTATTTT; CDR3: CASSGVSGAPRILTDTQYF
V: TRBV27; D: TRBD1; size: .; J: TRBJ1-1; DNA: TGTGCCAGCAGTGCCAACAGGGGGCTGTGGTCCCCTGGCCCTGAAGCTTTCTTT; CDR3: CASSANRGLWSPGPEAFF
V: TRBV19; D: .; size: .; J: TRBJ2-6; DNA: TGTGCCAGTAGTATTGACGGGTCCTCTGGGGCCAACGTCCTGACTTTC; CDR3: CASSIDGSSGANVLTF
V: TRBV18; D: .; size: .; J: TRBJ1-4; DNA: TGTGCCAGCTCACAGGAAGGGACGAGTGAACTGTTTTTT; CDR3: CASSQEGTSELFF
V: TRBV18; D: .; size: medium-sized; J: TRBJ2-1; DNA: TGTGCCAGCTCAGCCTGGTATGAGCAGTTCTTC; CDR3: CASSAWYEQFF
V: TRBV18; D: TRBD2; size: .; J: TRBJ2-7; DNA: TGTGCCAGCTCACCATCAGTACGGGCGGGAGTCCCCCTCTACGAGCAGTACTTC; CDR3: CASSPSVRAGVPLYEQYF
V: TRBV21-1; D: .; size: .; J: TRBJ1-1; DNA: TGTGCCTGCCACAGGGGCCCTCTGGGCACTGAAGCTTTCTTT; CDR3: CACHRGPLGTEAFF
V: TRBV27; D: TRBD1; size: once; J: TRBJ2-7; DNA: TGTGCCAGCAGTTTCATACTACCGACAGGGCTGTACGAGCAGTACTTC; CDR3: CASSFILPTGLYEQYF
V: TRBV2; D: .; size: .; J: TRBJ1-3; DNA: TGTGCCAGCAGTCGGGACGGCGTCTCTGGAAACACCATATATTTT; CDR3: CASSRDGVSGNTIYF
V: TRBV6-6; D: TRBD1; size: .; J: TRBJ2-7; DNA: TGTGCCACCGAGGGGACAGCCTACGAGCAGTACTTC; CDR3: CATEGTAYEQYF